The 15 T cell receptor beta chains below all came from one sample that was sequenced in a study of T cell responses to AZD1222 COVID-19 vaccine. This table comes from immunoSEQ multiplex PCR, and its TCRdb copy is limited to in-frame clones, with some not included. Among about 150,000 clones listed, 65% to 90% were seen once. Source: peripheral blood, taken 28 days after the second dose of the MenACWY control vaccine. The receptors were gathered from an adult who received the MenACWY meningococcal vaccine as a control.

This clone was seen just once. This chain connects TRBV3-1 (or the pseudogene TRBV3-2) to TRBJ2-2; D gene ambiguous. Trimming removed 1 base at V and 3 bases at J, with 21 bases between. This CDR3 contains 19 residues. Germline CDR1 reads LGHDT; CDR2 reads YNNKEL (reference sequence). CDR3 protein: CASSQVLTYPRADTGELFF. CDR3 coding DNA: TGTGCCAGCAGCCAAGTCCTCACTTACCCTAGGGCGGACACCGGGGAGCTGTTTTTT.

J is TRBJ1-1 and V is TRBV29-1; no firm D call. The CDR3 is 11 amino acids. V was trimmed by 7 bases and J by 3 bases, leaving 9 bases between them. Germline values: CDR1 SQVTM, CDR2 ANQGSEA. CDR3 region: CSGQTDTEAFF. Here the CDR3 DNA reads TGCAGCGGTCAAACAGACACTGAAGCTTTCTTT.

The chain couples TRBV2 to TRBJ2-2, with TRBD2 matching 14 bases. The CDR3 runs to 16 residues. CDR1 SNHLY and CDR2 FYNNEI come from the germline V gene. The J segment lost 5 bases and the V segment lost 4 bases, leaving 3 bases of the junction unmatched. In nucleotides, the CDR3 is TGTGCCAGCAGTGGGACTAGCGGGAGGAGTACCGGGGAGCTGTTTTTT. Protein sequence: CASSGTSGRSTGELFF.

The chain carries TRBV5-1 and TRBJ2-1; D might be TRBD2 (6 bases). V was shortened by 0 bases and J by 8 bases, with 15 bases between the two germline ends. The CDR3 contains 15 residues. Germline loops: CDR1 SGHRS, CDR2 YFSETQ. This CDR3 reads CASSLGGGGGDEQFF. DNA of the CDR3: TGCGCCAGCAGCTTGGGGGGAGGCGGCGGGGATGAGCAGTTCTTC.

The chain has TRBV5-1 and TRBJ2-5; D gene uncertain. Trimming removed 4 bases at V and 2 bases at J, with 9 bases between. CDR3 size: 13 residues. Germline V CDR1 and CDR2: SGHRS, YFSETQ. CDR3 nucleotides: TGCGCCAGCAGCCCCGGGCCACAAGAGACCCAGTACTTC. Protein product: CASSPGPQETQYF.

The genes are TRBV28 and TRBJ2-6; TRBD2 matches at 9 bases. Germline CDR1 MDHEN, CDR2 SYDVKM. CDR3 length equals 19 residues. With V trimmed by 3 bases and J by 2 bases, 11 bases remained unmatched. The CDR3 is CASSFHPSGVRAGANVLTF. The CDR3 DNA reads as TGTGCCAGCAGTTTTCACCCTAGCGGGGTCCGAGCTGGGGCCAACGTCCTGACTTTC.

The gene calls are TRBV24-1 and TRBJ2-2; perhaps TRBD1 as D (6 bases). V gave up 4 bases and J gave up 7 bases, with 15 bases separating them. Per germline, CDR1 KGHDR and CDR2 SFDVKD. The CDR3 is 15 amino acids. The DNA of the CDR3 is TGTGCCACCAGTGACCAGGGACAAGGTGTCGGGGAGCTGTTTTTT. The encoded protein is CATSDQGQGVGELFF.

This clone has just one count. This chain connects TRBV9 to TRBJ2-5, with D tentatively TRBD2 (6 bases). CDR1 SGDLS and CDR2 YYNGEE come from the germline V gene. The CDR3 sequence is 14 residues long. V lost 3 bases to trimming and J lost 4 bases, with 13 bases between them. CDR3 amino acids: CASSGGRGGETQYF. CDR3 nucleotides: TGTGCCAGCAGCGGTGGACGGGGAGGAGAGACCCAGTACTTC.

The chain couples TRBV18 to TRBJ2-1; 13 positions agree with TRBD2. The CDR3 extends over 18 amino acids. V shed 1 base and J 2 bases; nucleotides not matched to a gene: 5. The V gene's germline CDR1 is KGHSH and CDR2 LQKENI. The CDR3 DNA reads as TGTGCCAGCTCACCACGGACTAGCGGGGGTACCACCTACAATGAGCAGTTCTTC. Translating gives CASSPRTSGGTTYNEQFF.

The chain recombines TRBV6-5 with TRBJ2-2, with D possibly being TRBD2 (6 bases). CDR3 length equals 15 residues. Deletions cut 5 bases from V and 7 bases from J, with 17 bases between. Germline V CDR1 and CDR2: MNHEY, SVGAGI. The CDR3 DNA is TGTGCCAGCAGTCCTGGGGGTGATAGCGGCGGGGAGCTGTTTTTT. This sequence encodes CASSPGGDSGGELFF.

The CDR3 sequence: CASSVLAGTDTQYF. In DNA form, the CDR3 reads TGTGCCAGCAGTGTTCTGGCAGGCACAGATACGCAGTATTTT. V usage is TRBV2 and J usage is TRBJ2-3; no reliable D call. This CDR3 is 14 amino acids long. From germline, CDR1 is SNHLY and CDR2 FYNNEI. The V and J ends lost 4 bases and 1 base respectively, with 9 bases between them.

The chain uses TRBV4-1 and TRBJ2-1; tentative D call: TRBD1 (6 bases). V was shortened by 0 bases and J by 7 bases, with 16 bases between the two germline ends. Looked up from germline, CDR1 is MGHRA and CDR2 is YSYEKL. This CDR3 spans 16 amino acids. The DNA for the CDR3 is TGCGCCAGCAGCCAAGAACCTAGGGGGAGTTGGAATGAGCAGTTCTTC. Its protein is CASSQEPRGSWNEQFF.

Details on this clone: This same CDR3 is encoded by further DNA sequences in the sample. The rearrangement joins TRBV11-2 to TRBJ2-7; possible D gene TRBD1, 6 bases. Germline-derived CDR1 and CDR2 are SGHAT and FQNNGV. V lost 3 bases to trimming and J lost 2 bases, with 11 bases between them. The CDR3 runs to 14 residues. The CDR3 DNA is TGTGCCAGCAGCTTGGACAGTGGGACCTACGAGCAGTACGTC. This gives the protein CASSLDSGTYEQYV.

The gene calls are TRBV9 and TRBJ2-3; D is perhaps TRBD1 or TRBD2 (5 bases each). The CDR3 totals 15 residues. Germline V gene sequence: CDR1 SGDLS, CDR2 YYNGEE. V gave up 1 base and J gave up 3 bases, with 12 bases separating them. The CDR3 here is CASSVMGERTDTQYF. CDR3 sequence (DNA): TGTGCCAGCAGCGTAATGGGGGAGAGGACAGATACGCAGTATTTT.

The gene calls are TRBV6-5 and TRBJ2-7; D is perhaps TRBD1 or TRBD2 (6 bases each). This CDR3 comprises 14 residues. The V and J ends lost 6 bases and 3 bases respectively, with 15 bases between them. From germline, CDR1 is MNHEY and CDR2 SVGAGI. The DNA for the CDR3 is TGTGCCAGCAGACGTTTTGGGGGGCTCTACGAGCAGTACTTC. Residues: CASRRFGGLYEQYF.